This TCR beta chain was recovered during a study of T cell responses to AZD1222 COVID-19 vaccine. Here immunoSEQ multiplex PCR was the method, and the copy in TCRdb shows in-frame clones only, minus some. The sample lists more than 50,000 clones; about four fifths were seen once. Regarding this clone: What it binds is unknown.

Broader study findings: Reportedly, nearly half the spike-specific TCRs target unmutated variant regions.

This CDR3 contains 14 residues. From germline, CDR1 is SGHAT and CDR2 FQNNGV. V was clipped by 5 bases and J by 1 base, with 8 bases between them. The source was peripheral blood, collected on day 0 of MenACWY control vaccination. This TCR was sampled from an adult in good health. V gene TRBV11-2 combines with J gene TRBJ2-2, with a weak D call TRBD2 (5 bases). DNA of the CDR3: TGTGCCAGCAGCCGCCGGGGGAACACCGGGGAGCTGTTTTTT. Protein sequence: CASSRRGNTGELFF. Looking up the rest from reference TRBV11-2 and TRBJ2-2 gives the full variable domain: EAGVAQSPRYKIIEKRQSVAFWCNPISGHATLYWYQQILGQGPKLLIQFQNNGVVDDSQLPKDRFSAERLKGVDSTLKIQPAKLEDSAVYLCASSRRGNTGELFFGEGSRLTVL.